This TCR beta chain was recovered during a study of post-analysis software for immune sequencing data. In the study overall: As for disease course, relapsing-remitting, secondary progressive and progressive-relapsing multiple sclerosis were all included.

Study outcomes and limitations: Samples made in the same batch grouped tightly together by F measure. Patients carried 4 or 5 TRBV segments more frequently than controls did, and TRBV5-6, TRBV5-1 and TRBV20-1 were among them.

Unique molecular identifiers tagged the TCR beta cDNA libraries. Input of about 0.9 to 10 million T cells yielded 550,000 or so cDNA molecules. Using its own MiXCR run on the PCR reads, TCRdb lists one record per CDR3 protein. Found here are hundreds of thousands of distinct CDR3 sequences, 25% to 30% of them singletons; the top ten hold under 0.7%. This clonotype was seen only a few times. Its target is unknown. Germline V gene lookup returns CDR1 MNHEY and CDR2 SVGAGI. Germline trimming cut 6 bases from V and 1 base from J; bases unmatched to any gene: 5. This CDR3 contains 14 residues. V and J are TRBV6-5 and TRBJ2-5, with 7 bases fitting TRBD1. This clonotype was obtained from a girl between 10 and 17 years old with multiple sclerosis. Sample: blood. The CDR3 is CASSNPGGQETQYF. The CDR3 DNA sequence: TGTGCCAGCAGCAACCCAGGGGGCCAAGAGACCCAGTACTTC.